Following are 32 T cell receptor beta chains from one sample sequenced in a study of graft-versus-host responses after intestinal transplantation. Their cognate antigens are unknown. Method: immunoSEQ multiplex PCR; TCRdb's copy keeps in-frame clones and lacks some. The table has under 150,000 clones, roughly 93% seen once. The sample was unstimulated CD4+ T cells sorted from spleen or lymph node cells, taken before intestinal transplant. The receptor source for this set is a human donor who received an intestinal transplant.

The rearrangement uses TRBV6-5 and TRBJ2-7, with 11 bases lining up with TRBD2. CDR3 length: 15 residues. V shed 2 bases and J 1 base; nucleotides not matched to a gene: 1. Germline CDR1 reads MNHEY; CDR2 reads SVGAGI. The CDR3 region is CASSYGTSGSYEQYF. CDR3 DNA sequence: TGTGCCAGCAGTTACGGGACTAGCGGTTCCTACGAGCAGTACTTC.

This chain links TRBV5-1 with TRBJ2-3; 10 bases fit TRBD1. The length of the CDR3 is 16 residues. V gave up 3 bases and J gave up 4 bases; unmatched junction bases: 8. Germline V gives CDR1 SGHRS, CDR2 YFSETQ. The CDR3 spells CASSSRDRGPADTQYF. The DNA of the CDR3 is TGCGCCAGCAGCTCCCGGGACAGGGGTCCCGCAGATACGCAGTATTTT.

V usage is TRBV19 and J usage is TRBJ2-1; 7 bases are a match to TRBD2. This CDR3 spans 16 amino acids. CDR1 LNHDA and CDR2 SQIVND come from the germline V gene (reference sequence). Trimming removed 7 bases from V and 0 bases from J; junction bases left unmatched: 9. The CDR3: CASKLAGGSSYNEQFF. The CDR3 DNA follows: TGTGCCAGTAAATTAGCCGGCGGGAGCTCCTACAATGAGCAGTTCTTC.

The J gene is TRBJ1-2, the V gene TRBV5-8; perhaps TRBD1 as D (5 bases). This CDR3 is 12 amino acids long. CDR1 and CDR2 (germline): SGHTS, YDEGEE. Trimming cost V 3 bases and J 4 bases, with 7 bases left between them. The CDR3 loop is CASSWGFYGYTF. CDR3 bases: TGTGCCAGCAGCTGGGGGTTCTATGGCTACACCTTC.

The chain combines TRBV5-6 with TRBJ2-1, with D unclear. The CDR3 consists of 13 residues. CDR1 and CDR2 from the germline V gene are SGHDT and YYEEEE. V dropped 1 base and J dropped 8 bases, with 10 bases sitting between them. In DNA form, the CDR3 reads TGTGCCAGCAGCTTGTTTGGCGGAGATGAGCAGTTCTTC. Residues: CASSLFGGDEQFF.

The chain combines TRBV7-3 with TRBJ1-1; D is unresolved. Trimming removed 2 bases at V and 8 bases at J, with 12 bases between. CDR1 is SGHTA and CDR2 is FQGTGA in the germline V gene. The CDR3 is 13 residues long. CDR3 in amino acids: CASSLDPGREAFF. In DNA, the CDR3 is TGTGCCAGCAGCTTAGACCCTGGACGGGAAGCTTTCTTT.

V gene TRBV30 combines with J gene TRBJ2-3; no firm D call. This CDR3 has 12 residues. Deletions cut 4 bases from V and 4 bases from J, with 9 bases between. Per germline, CDR1 GTSNPN and CDR2 SVGIG (reference sequence). The CDR3 DNA is TGTGCCTGGAAGGGTTGGGCAGATACGCAGTATTTT. It translates to CAWKGWADTQYF.

In this sample, this clone turned up once. The V and J genes are TRBV11-1 and TRBJ2-2, with TRBD1 identical over 8 bases. Germline lookup yields CDR1 SGHAT and CDR2 FQDESV (reference sequence). The CDR3 spans 15 residues. The V and J ends lost 6 bases and 7 bases, in that order; junction bases with no gene match: 10. The CDR3 region is CASSTRTGFNGELFF. The DNA of the CDR3 is TGTGCCAGCAGTACAAGGACAGGGTTTAACGGGGAGCTGTTTTTT.

V and J are TRBV2 and TRBJ2-2; possible D gene TRBD1, 5 bases. The CDR3 is made up of 14 amino acids. Per germline, CDR1 SNHLY and CDR2 FYNNEI. The V gene lost 7 bases and the J gene lost 0 bases, with 9 bases spanning the gap. The CDR3 DNA follows: TGTGCCAGCAAAGGGGATTCGAACACCGGGGAGCTGTTTTTT. Its translation: CASKGDSNTGELFF. The entire variable domain, with the rest obtained from reference TRBV2 and TRBJ2-2, is as follows: EPEVTQTPSHQVTQMGQEVILRCVPISNHLYFYWYRQILGQKVEFLVSFYNNEISEKSEIFDDQFSVERPDGSNFTLKIRSTKLEDSAMYFCASKGDSNTGELFFGEGSRLTVL.

The chain recombines TRBV19 with TRBJ2-7; 9 positions agree with TRBD2. CDR3 size: 18 residues. Per the germline V gene, CDR1 is LNHDA and CDR2 is SQIVND (reference sequence). V trimming: 0 bases; J trimming: 2 bases; junction bases outside the gene matches: 11. CDR3 loop: CASSIDLASGDLTYEQYF. In DNA, the CDR3 is TGTGCCAGTAGTATAGATCTTGCTAGCGGGGACCTCACCTACGAGCAGTACTTC.

This sequence joins TRBV5-1 and TRBJ1-5; TRBD1 aligns across 7 bases. Trimming removed 1 base from V and 5 bases from J; junction bases left unmatched: 3. The CDR3 has 14 residues. The V gene's germline CDR1 is SGHRS and CDR2 YFSETQ. The CDR3 loop is CASSLTGEYQPQHF. The CDR3 DNA is TGCGCCAGCAGCTTGACAGGGGAGTATCAGCCCCAGCATTTT.

The chain carries TRBV11-2 and TRBJ2-3; the match to TRBD2 covers 12 bases. The CDR3 has 12 amino acids. Trimming at V came to 5 bases and at J to 12 bases, leaving 3 bases not matched to a gene. Germline loops: CDR1 SGHAT, CDR2 FQNNGV. The DNA of the CDR3 is TGTGCCAGCAGCCGACTAGCGGGAGACCAGTATTTT. It translates to CASSRLAGDQYF.

The rearrangement joins TRBV19 to TRBJ2-5; 9 bases are shared with TRBD2. The CDR3 extends over 13 amino acids. Per germline, CDR1 LNHDA and CDR2 SQIVND (reference sequence). J gave up 4 bases and V 7 bases, and 4 bases lay outside the gene matches. CDR3 coding DNA: TGTGCCAGTACCCCTAGCGGGGTAGAGACCCAGTACTTC. Its translation: CASTPSGVETQYF.

In DNA, the CDR3 is TGCAGTGTTCACAGGGGGGAGACCCAGTACTTC. This gives the protein CSVHRGETQYF. This chain links TRBV20-1 with TRBJ2-5, with 8 bases aligning to TRBD1. The CDR3 spans 11 residues. The junction had 3 bases not matched to a gene; V was cut back by 7 bases and J by 5 bases. Germline CDR1 is DFQATT and CDR2 is SNEGSKA (reference sequence).

This chain connects TRBV6-5 to TRBJ2-7; D may match TRBD1 or TRBD2 (5 bases each). CDR1 and CDR2 from the germline V gene are MNHEY and SVGAGI. Trimming pared 4 bases from V and 0 bases from J, leaving 16 bases between. The CDR3 runs 16 residues. The CDR3 reads CASSLVGTASSYEQYF. In DNA, the CDR3 is TGTGCCAGCAGTTTAGTCGGGACGGCCAGCTCCTACGAGCAGTACTTC.

V usage is TRBV28 and J usage is TRBJ1-1; 8 bases map to TRBD1. The CDR3 totals 13 residues. V dropped 7 bases and J dropped 4; count of bases not matched to a gene: 5. Germline-derived CDR1 and CDR2 are MDHEN and SYDVKM. The DNA of the CDR3 is TGTGCCAGCATCCAGGGACAGGTCACTGAAGCTTTCTTT. This codes for CASIQGQVTEAFF.

Notes on this clone: The identical CDR3 is also encoded by other nucleotide sequences in the sample. V usage is TRBV9 and J usage is TRBJ2-1; D not resolved. V was trimmed by 0 bases and J by 0 bases, leaving 7 bases between them. The CDR3 sequence is 15 residues long. Germline V lookup: CDR1 SGDLS, CDR2 YYNGEE. The CDR3 bases are TGTGCCAGCAGCGTAGGGGTAAGCTCCTACAATGAGCAGTTCTTC. Protein sequence: CASSVGVSSYNEQFF.

The chain has TRBV7-9 and TRBJ1-3; no clear D gene. Trimming left V 3 bases short and J 0 bases short, with 12 bases between. Germline-derived CDR1 and CDR2 are SEHNR and FQNEAQ (reference sequence). This CDR3 is built from 16 residues. The CDR3 here is CASSFSGGPSGNTIYF. The DNA of the CDR3 is TGTGCCAGCAGCTTTTCGGGAGGGCCCTCTGGAAACACCATATATTTT.

V and J are TRBV5-1 and TRBJ2-7, with D possibly being TRBD1 (6 bases). This CDR3 comprises 14 residues. Germline CDR1 and CDR2: SGHRS and YFSETQ. V was pared by 0 bases and J by 4 bases, with 11 bases between. Written as DNA, the CDR3 is TGCGCCAGCAGCTTGGGGACAGAGTATTACGAGCAGTACTTC. It encodes CASSLGTEYYEQYF.

On this clone: Other nucleotide sequences in the sample specify the same CDR3. The V and J genes are TRBV9 and TRBJ2-5; possibly TRBD2 for D (6 bases). The CDR3 length is 15 residues. The V and J ends lost 3 bases and 1 base respectively, with 13 bases between them. Per germline, CDR1 SGDLS and CDR2 YYNGEE. The CDR3 DNA is TGTGCCAGCAGCGAAGGGACTCGTCCCCAAGAGACCCAGTACTTC. This sequence encodes CASSEGTRPQETQYF.

The CDR3 spells CASSLAGANVLTF. The CDR3 region has the DNA TGTGCCAGCAGTTTAGCGGGGGCCAACGTCCTGACTTTC. V gene TRBV25-1 combines with J gene TRBJ2-6; D is perhaps TRBD2 (5 bases). This CDR3 contains 13 residues. Germline CDR1 MGHDK, CDR2 SYGVNS. The germline V and J ends were trimmed by 5 bases and 4 bases, with 6 bases remaining between them.

The CDR3 loop is CASSLDRSTDTQYF. Written as DNA, the CDR3 is TGTGCCAGCAGCTTAGACCGTAGCACAGATACGCAGTATTTT. The rearrangement links TRBV11-2 to TRBJ2-3, with D unclear. The germline gives CDR1 SGHAT, CDR2 FQNNGV. This CDR3 has 14 residues. V was clipped by 0 bases and J by 0 bases, with 4 bases between them.

J is TRBJ2-7 and V is TRBV27; weak D call: TRBD2 (6 bases). The V end lost 2 bases, the J end lost 1 base, and 18 bases lay between the germline ends. The CDR3 length is 17 residues. CDR1 is MNHEY and CDR2 is SMNVEV in the germline V gene (reference sequence). In nucleotides, the CDR3 is TGTGCCAGCAGTTTACGATCTAGCTACGGGAGTTCCTACGAGCAGTACTTC. Amino acid sequence: CASSLRSSYGSSYEQYF.

This clone was seen only a few times. The rearrangement joins TRBV6-5 to TRBJ1-2; D not certain. The germline CDR1 and CDR2 sequences are MNHEY and SVGAGI. Trimming removed 2 bases from V and 0 bases from J, with 10 bases in between. The CDR3 has 15 amino acids. In DNA, the CDR3 is TGTGCCAGCAGTTACAGGACGGAAGCTAACTATGGCTACACCTTC. This sequence encodes CASSYRTEANYGYTF.

This chain uses TRBV7-9 with TRBJ2-7; D uncertain. CDR3 length: 13 residues. Per germline, CDR1 SEHNR and CDR2 FQNEAQ (reference sequence). V was clipped by 2 bases and J by 9 bases, with 14 bases between them. The CDR3 DNA sequence: TGTGCCAGCAGCTTAAAGCCCCCATCGGGGCAGTACTTC. Encoded protein: CASSLKPPSGQYF.

This sequence joins TRBV5-1 and TRBJ2-1, with a tentative D call TRBD2 (6 bases). From germline, CDR1 is SGHRS and CDR2 YFSETQ. The CDR3 is 16 residues long. V shed 0 bases and J shed 6 bases, with 16 bases lying between them. The CDR3 reads CASSLGGRASVNEQFF. The CDR3 region has the DNA TGCGCCAGCAGCTTGGGGGGTCGGGCTAGCGTCAATGAGCAGTTCTTC.

CDR3 coding DNA: TGTGCCAGCAGCTTAAGCCAGGGGGCACTGGGGGCCAACGTCCTGACTTTC. It translates to CASSLSQGALGANVLTF. The genes are TRBV7-2 and TRBJ2-6, with 8 positions matching TRBD1. Germline V gives CDR1 SGHTA, CDR2 FQGNSA. The CDR3 runs 17 residues. After removal of 2 bases from V and 4 bases from J, the junction contained 7 bases not matched to a gene.

The CDR3 nucleotides are TGTGCCAGCAGGGGGGGGGCCAACGTCCTGACTTTC. This sequence encodes CASRGGANVLTF. The V and J genes are TRBV7-3 and TRBJ2-6; D is ambiguous. Germline loops: CDR1 SGHTA, CDR2 FQGTGA. The CDR3 spans 12 residues. Trimming removed 6 bases from V and 4 bases from J, with 4 bases in between.

The chain carries TRBV27 and TRBJ1-6, with TRBD1 matching 10 bases. V trimming: 3 bases; J trimming: 8 bases; junction bases outside the gene matches: 4. Per germline, CDR1 MNHEY and CDR2 SMNVEV (reference sequence). The CDR3 totals 15 residues. CDR3 sequence (DNA): TGTGCCAGCAGTTTCCGGGGGACAGGGGATTCACCCCTCCACTTT. Its protein product is CASSFRGTGDSPLHF.

The V call is TRBV5-4, the J call TRBJ2-3; D not resolved. V lost 3 bases, J lost 0 bases, and 11 bases lay in between. The germline V gene has CDR1 SGHNT and CDR2 YYREEE (reference sequence). The CDR3 contains 15 residues. The CDR3 is CASSSGPISTDTQYF. CDR3 DNA sequence: TGTGCCAGCAGCTCGGGCCCTATTAGCACAGATACGCAGTATTTT.

The chain couples TRBV7-9 to TRBJ1-5; 9 positions agree with TRBD1. This CDR3 contains 18 residues. After removal of 2 bases from V and 1 base from J, the junction contained 9 bases not matched to a gene. CDR1 SEHNR and CDR2 FQNEAQ come from the germline V gene (reference sequence). The chain's CDR3 is CASSLMGGDRVSNQPQHF. DNA of the CDR3: TGTGCCAGCAGCTTAATGGGTGGGGACAGGGTCAGCAATCAGCCCCAGCATTTT.

The rearrangement joins TRBV5-1 to TRBJ1-3, with D tentatively TRBD1 (6 bases). Germline CDR1 and CDR2: SGHRS and YFSETQ. Trimming removed 0 bases from V and 1 base from J, with 11 bases in between. This CDR3 spans 16 amino acids. CDR3 amino acids: CASSLAQGKSGNTIYF. In DNA form, the CDR3 reads TGCGCCAGCAGCTTGGCCCAGGGGAAGTCTGGAAACACCATATATTTT. The full variable domain, its missing parts supplied by reference TRBV5-1 and TRBJ1-3, is KAGVTQTPRYLIKTRGQQVTLSCSPISGHRSVSWYQQTPGQGLQFLFEYFSETQRNKGNFPGRFSGRQFSNSRSEMNVSTLELGDSALYLCASSLAQGKSGNTIYFGEGSWLTVV.